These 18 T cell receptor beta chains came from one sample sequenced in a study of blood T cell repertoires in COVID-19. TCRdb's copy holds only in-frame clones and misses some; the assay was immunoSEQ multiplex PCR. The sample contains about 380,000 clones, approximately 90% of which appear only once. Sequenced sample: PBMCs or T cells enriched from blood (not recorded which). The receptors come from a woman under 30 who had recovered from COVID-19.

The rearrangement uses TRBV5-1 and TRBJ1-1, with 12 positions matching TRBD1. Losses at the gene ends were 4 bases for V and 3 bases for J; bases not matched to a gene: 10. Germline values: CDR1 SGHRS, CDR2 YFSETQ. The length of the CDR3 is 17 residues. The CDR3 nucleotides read TGCGCCAGCAGCGGCGGGACAGGGGGCATTCGAGACACTGAAGCTTTCTTT. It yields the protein CASSGGTGGIRDTEAFF.

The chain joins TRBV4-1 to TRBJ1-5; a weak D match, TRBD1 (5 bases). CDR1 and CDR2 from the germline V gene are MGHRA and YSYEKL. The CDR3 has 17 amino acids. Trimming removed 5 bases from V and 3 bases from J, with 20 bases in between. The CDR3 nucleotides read TGCGCCAGCAGCTCCGGGGTGGGGGGGACCCCCAATCAGCCCCAGCATTTT. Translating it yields CASSSGVGGTPNQPQHF.

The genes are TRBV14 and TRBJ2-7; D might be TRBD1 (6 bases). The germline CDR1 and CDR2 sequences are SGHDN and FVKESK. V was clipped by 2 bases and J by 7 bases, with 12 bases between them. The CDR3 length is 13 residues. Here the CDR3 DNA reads TGTGCCAGCAGCCAAACAGGGATTCGGGAGCAGTACTTC. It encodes CASSQTGIREQYF.

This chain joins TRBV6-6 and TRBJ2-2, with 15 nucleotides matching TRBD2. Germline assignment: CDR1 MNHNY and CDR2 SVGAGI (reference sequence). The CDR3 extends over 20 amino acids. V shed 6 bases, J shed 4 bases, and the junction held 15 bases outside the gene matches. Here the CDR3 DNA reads TGTGCCAGCAGCCAACTCCTCGGACTAGCGGGGGGGCCGATCACCGGGGAGCTGTTTTTT. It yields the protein CASSQLLGLAGGPITGELFF.

The CDR3 sequence: CASSQDLRRNTEAFF. The CDR3 nucleotides are TGTGCCAGCAGCCAAGATTTGAGAAGGAACACTGAAGCTTTCTTT. This chain uses TRBV4-2 with TRBJ1-1; unclear D gene. The CDR3 length is 15 residues. V lost 0 bases to trimming and J lost 1 base, with 9 bases between them. Germline V gene data show CDR1 as LGHNA and CDR2 as YNFKEQ.

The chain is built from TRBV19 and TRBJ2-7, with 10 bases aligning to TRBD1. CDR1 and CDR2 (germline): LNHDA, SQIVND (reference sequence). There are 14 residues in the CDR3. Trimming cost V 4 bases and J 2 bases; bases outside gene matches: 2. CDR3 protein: CASSTGTGAYEQYF. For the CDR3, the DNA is TGTGCCAGTAGTACGGGGACAGGGGCCTACGAGCAGTACTTC.

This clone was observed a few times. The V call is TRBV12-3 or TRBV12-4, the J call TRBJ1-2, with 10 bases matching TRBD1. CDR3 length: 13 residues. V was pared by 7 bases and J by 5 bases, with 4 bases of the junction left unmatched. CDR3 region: CASNTGQGYGYTF. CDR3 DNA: TGTGCCAGCAACACGGGACAGGGGTATGGCTACACCTTC.

CDR3 residues: CASSRTGLPGNTIYF. CDR3 in DNA: TGTGCCAGTAGCCGGACCGGACTACCTGGAAACACCATATATTTT. The J gene is TRBJ1-3, the V gene TRBV19; no firm D call. V was clipped by 6 bases and J by 2 bases, with 14 bases between them. CDR3 length equals 15 residues. Germline V gene data show CDR1 as LNHDA and CDR2 as SQIVND (reference sequence).

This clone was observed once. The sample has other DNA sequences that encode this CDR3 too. The CDR3 nucleotides are TGCGCCAGCAGCCTCGGACAGGGTAACACCATATATTTT. Encoded protein: CASSLGQGNTIYF. This chain connects TRBV5-1 to TRBJ1-3; TRBD1 aligns across 8 bases. Losses at the gene ends were 4 bases for V and 7 bases for J; bases not matched to a gene: 4. Germline CDR1 reads SGHRS; CDR2 reads YFSETQ. CDR3 length: 13 residues.

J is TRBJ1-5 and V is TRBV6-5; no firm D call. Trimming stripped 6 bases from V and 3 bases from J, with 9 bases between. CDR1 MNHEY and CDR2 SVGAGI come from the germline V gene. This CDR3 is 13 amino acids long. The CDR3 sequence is CASSPSVNQPQHF. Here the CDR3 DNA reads TGTGCCAGCAGCCCGTCGGTCAATCAGCCCCAGCATTTT.

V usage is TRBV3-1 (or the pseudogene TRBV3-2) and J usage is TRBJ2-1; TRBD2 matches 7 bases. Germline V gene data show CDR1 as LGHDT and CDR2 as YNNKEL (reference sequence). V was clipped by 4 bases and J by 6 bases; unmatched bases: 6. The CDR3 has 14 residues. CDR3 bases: TGTGCCAGCAGCCCAGCGGGGCTGGGCAATGAGCAGTTCTTC. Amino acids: CASSPAGLGNEQFF.

The CDR3 protein is CSVEIGGQNTGELFF. The CDR3, as DNA: TGCAGCGTTGAAATCGGGGGGCAGAACACCGGGGAGCTGTTTTTT. The rearrangement joins TRBV29-1 to TRBJ2-2; a weak D match, TRBD2 (7 bases). CDR1 and CDR2 from the germline V gene are SQVTM and ANQGSEA. This CDR3 is built from 15 residues. The V end lost 2 bases, the J end lost 1 base, and 11 bases lay between the germline ends.

The CDR3 nucleotides are TGTGCCAGCTCACCACCGGTGGGGGGCACTGAAGCTTTCTTT. Residues: CASSPPVGGTEAFF. The V and J genes are TRBV18 and TRBJ1-1; the D gene is possibly TRBD1 (5 bases). The V and J ends lost 0 bases and 4 bases respectively, with 9 bases between them. The CDR3 is 14 residues long. Looked up from germline, CDR1 is KGHSH and CDR2 is LQKENI.

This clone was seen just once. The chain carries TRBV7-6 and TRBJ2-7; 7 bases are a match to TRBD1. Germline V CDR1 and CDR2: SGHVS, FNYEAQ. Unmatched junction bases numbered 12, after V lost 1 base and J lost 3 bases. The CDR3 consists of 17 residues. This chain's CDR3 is CASSLGNSPQGRYEQYF. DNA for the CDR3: TGTGCCAGCAGCTTAGGGAACTCCCCACAGGGGCGCTACGAGCAGTACTTC.

CDR3 nucleotide sequence: TGTGCCAGCACCGAACCGGGACTAGCGGTACCCCAAGAGACCCAGTACTTC. Its translation: CASTEPGLAVPQETQYF. The chain uses TRBV3-1 (or the pseudogene TRBV3-2) and TRBJ2-5, with 11 bases aligning to TRBD2. CDR3 length: 17 residues. CDR1 LGHDT and CDR2 YNNKEL come from the germline V gene (reference sequence). V trimming: 7 bases; J trimming: 1 base; junction bases outside the gene matches: 11.

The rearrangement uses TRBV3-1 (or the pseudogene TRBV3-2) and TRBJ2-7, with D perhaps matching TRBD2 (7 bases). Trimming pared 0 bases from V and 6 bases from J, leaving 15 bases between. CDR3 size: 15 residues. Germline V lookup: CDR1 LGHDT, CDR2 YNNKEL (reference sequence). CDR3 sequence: CASSQDHRGASEQYF. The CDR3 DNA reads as TGTGCCAGCAGCCAAGACCACCGGGGGGCATCCGAGCAGTACTTC.

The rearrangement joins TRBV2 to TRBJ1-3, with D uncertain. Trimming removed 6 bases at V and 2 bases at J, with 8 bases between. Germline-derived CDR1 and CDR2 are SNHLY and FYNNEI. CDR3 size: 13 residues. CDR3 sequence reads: CASRERTGNTIYF. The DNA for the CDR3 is TGTGCCAGCAGGGAGAGAACTGGAAACACCATATATTTT.

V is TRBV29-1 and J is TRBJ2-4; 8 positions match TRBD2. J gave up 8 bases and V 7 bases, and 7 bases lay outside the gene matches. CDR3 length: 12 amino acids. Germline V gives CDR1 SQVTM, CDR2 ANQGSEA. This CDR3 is CSAAGDGDIQYF. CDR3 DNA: TGCAGCGCAGCGGGGGACGGAGACATTCAGTACTTC.